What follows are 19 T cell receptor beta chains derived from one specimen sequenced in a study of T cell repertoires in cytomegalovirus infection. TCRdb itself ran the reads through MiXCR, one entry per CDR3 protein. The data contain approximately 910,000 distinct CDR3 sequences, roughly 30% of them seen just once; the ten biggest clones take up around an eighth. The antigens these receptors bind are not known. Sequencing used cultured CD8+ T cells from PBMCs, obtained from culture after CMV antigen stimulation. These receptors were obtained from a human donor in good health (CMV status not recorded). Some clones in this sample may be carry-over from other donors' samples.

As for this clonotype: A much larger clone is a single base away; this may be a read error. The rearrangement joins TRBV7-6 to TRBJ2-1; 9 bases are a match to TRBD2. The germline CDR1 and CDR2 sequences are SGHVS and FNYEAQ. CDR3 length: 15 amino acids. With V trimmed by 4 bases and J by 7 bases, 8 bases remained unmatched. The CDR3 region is CASSYLSGGTNEQFF. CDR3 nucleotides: TGTGCCAGCAGCTACCTAAGCGGGGGGACAAATGAGCAGTTCTTC.

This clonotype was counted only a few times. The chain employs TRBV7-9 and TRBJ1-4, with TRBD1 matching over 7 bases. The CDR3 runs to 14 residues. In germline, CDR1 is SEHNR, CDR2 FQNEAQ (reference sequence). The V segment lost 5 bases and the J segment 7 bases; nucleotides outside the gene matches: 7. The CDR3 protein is CASSDRQGVEKLFF. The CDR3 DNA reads TGTGCCAGCAGCGATCGACAGGGAGTTGAAAAACTGTTTTTT.

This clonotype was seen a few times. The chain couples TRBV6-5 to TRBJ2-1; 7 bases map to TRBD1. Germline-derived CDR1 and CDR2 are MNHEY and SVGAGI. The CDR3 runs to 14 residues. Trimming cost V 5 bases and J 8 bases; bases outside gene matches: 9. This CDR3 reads CASSLRQGYYEQFF. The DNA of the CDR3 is TGTGCCAGCAGTCTACGACAGGGTTACTATGAGCAGTTCTTC.

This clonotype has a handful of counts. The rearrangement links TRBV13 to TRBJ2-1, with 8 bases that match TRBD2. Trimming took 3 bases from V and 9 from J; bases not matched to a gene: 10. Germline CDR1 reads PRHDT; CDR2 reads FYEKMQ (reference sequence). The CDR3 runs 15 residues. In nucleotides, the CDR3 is TGTGCCAGCAGCTTCGCGCGGGGGGCGCGGGGTGAGCAGTTCTTC. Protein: CASSFARGARGEQFF.

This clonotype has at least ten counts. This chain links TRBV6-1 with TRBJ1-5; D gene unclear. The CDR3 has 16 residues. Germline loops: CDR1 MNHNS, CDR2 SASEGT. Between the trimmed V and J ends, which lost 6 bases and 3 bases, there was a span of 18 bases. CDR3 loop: CASRYSINGVNQPQHF. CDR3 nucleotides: TGTGCCAGCAGATACAGTATTAACGGAGTCAATCAGCCCCAGCATTTT.

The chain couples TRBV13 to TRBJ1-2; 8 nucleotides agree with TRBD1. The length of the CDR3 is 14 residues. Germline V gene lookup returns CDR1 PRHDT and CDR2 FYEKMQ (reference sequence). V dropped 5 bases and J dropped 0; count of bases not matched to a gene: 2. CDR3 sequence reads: CASSRQGPNYGYTF. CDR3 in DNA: TGTGCCAGCAGCCGACAGGGGCCTAACTATGGCTACACCTTC.

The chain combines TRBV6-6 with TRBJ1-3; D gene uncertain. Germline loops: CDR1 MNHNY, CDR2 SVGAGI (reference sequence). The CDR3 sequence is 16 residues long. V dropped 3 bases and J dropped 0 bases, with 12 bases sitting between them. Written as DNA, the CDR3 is TGTGCCAGCAGTTATCTACGGGCCCCCTCTGGAAACACCATATATTTT. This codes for CASSYLRAPSGNTIYF.

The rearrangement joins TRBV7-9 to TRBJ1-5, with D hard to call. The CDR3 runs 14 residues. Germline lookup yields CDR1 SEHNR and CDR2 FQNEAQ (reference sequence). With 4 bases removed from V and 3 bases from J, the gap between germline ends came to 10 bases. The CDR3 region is CASSSRDDNQPQHF. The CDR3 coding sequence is TGTGCCAGCAGCTCTCGGGATGACAATCAGCCCCAGCATTTT.

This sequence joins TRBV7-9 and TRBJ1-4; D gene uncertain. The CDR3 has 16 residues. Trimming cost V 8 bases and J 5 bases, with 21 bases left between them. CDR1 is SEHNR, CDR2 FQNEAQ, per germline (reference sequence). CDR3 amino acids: CASGQPNPRRNEKLFF. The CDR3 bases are TGTGCCAGCGGGCAGCCGAATCCCCGGAGGAATGAAAAACTGTTTTTT.

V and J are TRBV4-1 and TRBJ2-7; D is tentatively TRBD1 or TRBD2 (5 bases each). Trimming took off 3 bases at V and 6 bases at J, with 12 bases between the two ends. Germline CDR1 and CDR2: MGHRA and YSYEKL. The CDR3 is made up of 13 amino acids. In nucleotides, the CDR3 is TGCGCCAGCAGCCACTTAAGGGACGCCGAGCAGTACTTC. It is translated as CASSHLRDAEQYF.

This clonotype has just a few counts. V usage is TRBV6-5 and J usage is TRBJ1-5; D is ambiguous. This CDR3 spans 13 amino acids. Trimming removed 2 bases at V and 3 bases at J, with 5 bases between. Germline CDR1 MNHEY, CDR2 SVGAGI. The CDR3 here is CASSYGDNQPQHF. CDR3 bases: TGTGCCAGCAGTTACGGGGACAATCAGCCCCAGCATTTT.

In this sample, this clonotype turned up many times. The CDR3 is CASRFSSGITDTQYF. In nucleotides, the CDR3 is TGTGCCAGCAGGTTTTCTAGCGGTATCACAGATACGCAGTATTTT. The gene calls are TRBV6-6 and TRBJ2-3; 7 bases line up with TRBD2. The CDR3 runs 15 residues. CDR1 is MNHNY, CDR2 SVGAGI, per germline (reference sequence). V was pared by 6 bases and J by 2 bases, with 8 bases of the junction left unmatched.

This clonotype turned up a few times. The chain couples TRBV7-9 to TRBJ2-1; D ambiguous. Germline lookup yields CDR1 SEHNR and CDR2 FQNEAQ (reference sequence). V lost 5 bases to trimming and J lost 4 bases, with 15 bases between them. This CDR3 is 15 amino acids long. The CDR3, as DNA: TGTGCCAGCAGCGGCCGGTGGAAGAGTTACAATGAGCAGTTCTTC. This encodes CASSGRWKSYNEQFF. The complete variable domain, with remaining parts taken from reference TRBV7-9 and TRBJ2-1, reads DTGVSQNPRHKITKRGQNVTFRCDPISEHNRLYWYRQTLGQGPEFLTYFQNEAQLEKSRLLSDRFSAERPKGSFSTLEIQRTEQGDSAMYLCASSGRWKSYNEQFFGPGTRLTVL.

CDR3: CASKATGGALDTIYF. In DNA form, the CDR3 reads TGTGCCAGCAAAGCGACAGGGGGCGCGTTGGACACCATATATTTT. The chain recombines TRBV28 with TRBJ1-3, with 10 bases fitting TRBD1. The germline V gene encodes CDR1 MDHEN and CDR2 SYDVKM. V trimming: 7 bases; J trimming: 8 bases; junction bases outside the gene matches: 11. The CDR3 loop spans 15 amino acids.

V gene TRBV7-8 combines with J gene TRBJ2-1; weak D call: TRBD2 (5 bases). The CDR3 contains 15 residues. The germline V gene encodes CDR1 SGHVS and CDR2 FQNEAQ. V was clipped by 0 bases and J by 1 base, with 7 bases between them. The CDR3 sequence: CASSLALASYNEQFF. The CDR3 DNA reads TGTGCCAGCAGCTTAGCCCTAGCTTCCTACAATGAGCAGTTCTTC.

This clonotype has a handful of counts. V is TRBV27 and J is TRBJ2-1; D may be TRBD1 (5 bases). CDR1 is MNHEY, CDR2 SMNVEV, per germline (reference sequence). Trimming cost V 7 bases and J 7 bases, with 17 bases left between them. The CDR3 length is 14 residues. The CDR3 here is CASTQLVGVNEQFF. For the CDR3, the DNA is TGTGCCAGCACCCAACTGGTAGGGGTAAATGAGCAGTTCTTC.

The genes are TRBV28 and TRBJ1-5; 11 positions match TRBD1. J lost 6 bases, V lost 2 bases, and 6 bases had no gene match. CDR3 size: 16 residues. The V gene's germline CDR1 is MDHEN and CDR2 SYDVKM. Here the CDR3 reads CASSLPRTGGGQPQHF. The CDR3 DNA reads TGTGCCAGCAGTTTACCGCGGACAGGGGGCGGTCAGCCCCAGCATTTT.

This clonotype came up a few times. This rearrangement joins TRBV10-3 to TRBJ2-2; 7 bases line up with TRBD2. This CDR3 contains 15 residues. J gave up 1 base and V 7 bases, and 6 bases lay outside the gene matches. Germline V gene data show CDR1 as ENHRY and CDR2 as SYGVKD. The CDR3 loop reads CAINDGGGNTGELFF. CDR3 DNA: TGTGCCATCAATGACGGCGGGGGGAACACCGGGGAGCTGTTTTTT.

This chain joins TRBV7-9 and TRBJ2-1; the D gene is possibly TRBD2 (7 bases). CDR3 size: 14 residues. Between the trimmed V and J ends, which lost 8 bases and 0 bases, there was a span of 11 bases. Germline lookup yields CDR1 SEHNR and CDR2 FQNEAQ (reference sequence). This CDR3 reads CASVRGASYNEQFF. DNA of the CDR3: TGTGCCAGCGTTCGGGGGGCCTCCTACAATGAGCAGTTCTTC.